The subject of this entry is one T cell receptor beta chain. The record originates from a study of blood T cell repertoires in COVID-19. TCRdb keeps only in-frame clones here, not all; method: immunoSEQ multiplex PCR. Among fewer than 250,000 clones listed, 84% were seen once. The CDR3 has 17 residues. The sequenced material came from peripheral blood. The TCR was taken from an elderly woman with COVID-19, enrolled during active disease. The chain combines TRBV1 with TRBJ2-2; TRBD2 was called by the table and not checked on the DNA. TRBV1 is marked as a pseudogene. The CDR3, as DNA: TGCACCAGCCCCGGTCCCGTCGGCGGGGGGGAGGCCGGGGAGCTGTTTTTT. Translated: CTSPGPVGGGEAGELFF.